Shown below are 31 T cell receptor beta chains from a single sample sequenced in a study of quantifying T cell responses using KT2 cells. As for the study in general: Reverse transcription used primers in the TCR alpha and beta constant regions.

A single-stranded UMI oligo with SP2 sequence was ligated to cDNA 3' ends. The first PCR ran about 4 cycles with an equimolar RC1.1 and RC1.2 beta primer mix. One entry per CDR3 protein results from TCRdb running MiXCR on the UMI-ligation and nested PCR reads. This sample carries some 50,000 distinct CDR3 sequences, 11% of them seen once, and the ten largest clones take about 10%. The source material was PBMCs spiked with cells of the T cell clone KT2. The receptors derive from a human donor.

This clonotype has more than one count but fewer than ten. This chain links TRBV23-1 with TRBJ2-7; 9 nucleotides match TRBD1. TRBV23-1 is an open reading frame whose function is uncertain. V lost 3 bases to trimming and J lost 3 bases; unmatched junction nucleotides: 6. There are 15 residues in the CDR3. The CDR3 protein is CASSQTGGSNYEQYF. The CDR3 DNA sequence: TGCGCCAGCAGTCAGACAGGGGGAAGTAACTACGAGCAGTACTTC.

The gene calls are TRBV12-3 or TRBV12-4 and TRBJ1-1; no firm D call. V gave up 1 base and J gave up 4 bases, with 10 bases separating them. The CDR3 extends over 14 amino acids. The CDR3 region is CASSLEAFGTEAFF. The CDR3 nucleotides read TGTGCCAGCAGTTTAGAGGCTTTCGGCACTGAAGCTTTCTTT.

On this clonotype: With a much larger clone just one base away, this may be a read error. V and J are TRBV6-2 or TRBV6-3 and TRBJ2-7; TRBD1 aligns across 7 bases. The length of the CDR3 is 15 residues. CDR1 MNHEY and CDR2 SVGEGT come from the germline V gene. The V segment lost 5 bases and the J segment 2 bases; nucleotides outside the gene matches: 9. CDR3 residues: CASSPAPGQPYEQYF. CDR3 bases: TGTGCCAGCAGTCCTGCACCGGGACAGCCCTACGAGCAGTACTTC.

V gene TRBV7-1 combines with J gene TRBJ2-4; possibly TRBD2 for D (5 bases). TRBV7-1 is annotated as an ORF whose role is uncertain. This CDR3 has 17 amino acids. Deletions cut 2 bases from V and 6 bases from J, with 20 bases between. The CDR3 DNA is TGTGCCAGCAGCTCATCTCCGGGATCCCCAAAGGGAAACATTCAGTACTTC. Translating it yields CASSSSPGSPKGNIQYF.

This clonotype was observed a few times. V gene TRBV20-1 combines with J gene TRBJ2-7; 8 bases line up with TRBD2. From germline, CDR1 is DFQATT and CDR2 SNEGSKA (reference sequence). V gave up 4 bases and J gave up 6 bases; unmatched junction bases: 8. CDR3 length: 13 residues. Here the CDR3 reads CSATPGGVPEQYF. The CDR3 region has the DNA TGCAGTGCTACACCCGGGGGGGTCCCCGAGCAGTACTTC.

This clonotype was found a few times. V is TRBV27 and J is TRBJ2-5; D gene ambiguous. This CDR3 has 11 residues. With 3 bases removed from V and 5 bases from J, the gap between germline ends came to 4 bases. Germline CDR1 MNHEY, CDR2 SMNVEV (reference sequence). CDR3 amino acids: CASSLMETQYF. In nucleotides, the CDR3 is TGTGCCAGCAGTTTGATGGAGACCCAGTACTTC.

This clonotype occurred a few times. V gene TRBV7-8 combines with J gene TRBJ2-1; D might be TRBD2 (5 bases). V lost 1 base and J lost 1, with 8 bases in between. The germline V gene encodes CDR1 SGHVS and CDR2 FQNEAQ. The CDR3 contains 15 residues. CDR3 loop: CASSLGRTSYNEQFF. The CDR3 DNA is TGTGCCAGCAGCTTAGGGCGGACTTCCTACAATGAGCAGTTCTTC.

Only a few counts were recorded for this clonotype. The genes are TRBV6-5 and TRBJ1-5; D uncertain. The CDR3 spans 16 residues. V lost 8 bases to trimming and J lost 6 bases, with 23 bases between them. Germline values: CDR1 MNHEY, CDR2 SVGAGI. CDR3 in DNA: TGTGCCAGCTCCCCCCGCTTTCATTTTAGGATTCAGCCCCAGCATTTT. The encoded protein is CASSPRFHFRIQPQHF.

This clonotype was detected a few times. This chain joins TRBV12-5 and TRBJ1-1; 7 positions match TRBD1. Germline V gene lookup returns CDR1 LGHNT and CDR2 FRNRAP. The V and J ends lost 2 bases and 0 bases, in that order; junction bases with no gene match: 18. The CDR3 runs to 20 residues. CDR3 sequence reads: CASGLSMSGTVLDLNTEAFF. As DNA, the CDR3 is TGTGCTAGTGGTTTGTCCATGTCCGGGACAGTGCTTGATTTGAACACTGAAGCTTTCTTT.

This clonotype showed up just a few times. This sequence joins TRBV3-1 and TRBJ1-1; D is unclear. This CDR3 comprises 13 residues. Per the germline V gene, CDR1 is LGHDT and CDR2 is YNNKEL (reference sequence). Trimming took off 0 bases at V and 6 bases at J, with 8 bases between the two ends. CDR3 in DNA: TGTGCCAGCAGCCAAGATTCGGCGGCTGAAGCTTTCTTT. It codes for CASSQDSAAEAFF. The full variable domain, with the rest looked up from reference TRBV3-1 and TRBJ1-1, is DTAVSQTPKYLVTQMGNDKSIKCEQNLGHDTMYWYKQDSKKFLKIMFSYNNKELIINETVPNRFSPKSPDKAHLNLHINSLELGDSAVYFCASSQDSAAEAFFGQGTRLTVV.

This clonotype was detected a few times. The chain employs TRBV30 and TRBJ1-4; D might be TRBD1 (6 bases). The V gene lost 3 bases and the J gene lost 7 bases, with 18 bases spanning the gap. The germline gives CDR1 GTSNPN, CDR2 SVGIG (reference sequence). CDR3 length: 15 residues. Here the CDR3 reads CAWSPRGTQPEKLFF. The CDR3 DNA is TGTGCCTGGAGCCCCCGCGGGACACAGCCTGAAAAACTGTTTTTT.

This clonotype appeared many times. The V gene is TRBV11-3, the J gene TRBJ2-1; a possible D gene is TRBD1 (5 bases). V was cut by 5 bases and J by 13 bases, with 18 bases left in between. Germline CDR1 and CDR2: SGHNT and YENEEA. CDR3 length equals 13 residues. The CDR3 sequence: CASSQDYGAIQFF. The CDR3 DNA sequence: TGTGCCAGCAGCCAAGATTATGGGGCTATTCAGTTCTTC.

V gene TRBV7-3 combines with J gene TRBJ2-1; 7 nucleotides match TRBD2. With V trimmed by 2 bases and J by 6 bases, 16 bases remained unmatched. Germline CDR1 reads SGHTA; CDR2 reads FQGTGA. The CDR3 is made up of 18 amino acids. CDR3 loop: CASSLVPLPGLGFNEQFF. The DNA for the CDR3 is TGTGCCAGCAGCTTAGTTCCCCTCCCCGGACTAGGTTTCAATGAGCAGTTCTTC.

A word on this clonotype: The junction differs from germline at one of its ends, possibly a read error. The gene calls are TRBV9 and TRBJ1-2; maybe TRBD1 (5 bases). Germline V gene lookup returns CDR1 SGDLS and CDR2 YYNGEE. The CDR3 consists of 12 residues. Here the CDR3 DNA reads TGTGCCAGCAGCCTAACCCAGGGAGTCCCCGACTTC. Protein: CASSLTQGVPDF.

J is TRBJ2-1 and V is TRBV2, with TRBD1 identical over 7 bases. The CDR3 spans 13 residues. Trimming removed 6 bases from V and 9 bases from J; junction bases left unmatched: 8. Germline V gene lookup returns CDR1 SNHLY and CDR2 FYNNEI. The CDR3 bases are TGTGCCAGCAGCGTGGGACAGTCCCTTGAGCAGTTCTTC. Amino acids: CASSVGQSLEQFF.

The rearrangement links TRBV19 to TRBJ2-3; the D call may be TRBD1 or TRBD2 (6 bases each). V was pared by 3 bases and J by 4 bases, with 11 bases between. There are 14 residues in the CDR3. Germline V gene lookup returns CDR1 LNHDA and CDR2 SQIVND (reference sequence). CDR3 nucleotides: TGTGCCAGTAGTATGCCCGGGGGCGCAGATACGCAGTATTTT. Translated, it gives CASSMPGGADTQYF. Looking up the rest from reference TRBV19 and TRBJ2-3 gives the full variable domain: DGGITQSPKYLFRKEGQNVTLSCEQNLNHDAMYWYRQDPGQGLRLIYYSQIVNDFQKGDIAEGYSVSREKKESFPLTVTSAQKNPTAFYLCASSMPGGADTQYFGPGTRLTVL.

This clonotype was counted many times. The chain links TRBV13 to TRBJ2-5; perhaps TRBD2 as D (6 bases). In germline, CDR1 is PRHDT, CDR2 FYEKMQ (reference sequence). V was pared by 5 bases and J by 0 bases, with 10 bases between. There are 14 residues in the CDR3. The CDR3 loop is CASSPRGNQETQYF. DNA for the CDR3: TGTGCCAGCAGCCCACGGGGGAACCAAGAGACCCAGTACTTC. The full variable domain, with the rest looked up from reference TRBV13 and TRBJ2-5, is AAGVIQSPRHLIKEKRETATLKCYPIPRHDTVYWYQQGPGQDPQFLISFYEKMQSDKGSIPDRFSAQQFSDYHSELNMSSLELGDSALYFCASSPRGNQETQYFGPGTRLLVL.

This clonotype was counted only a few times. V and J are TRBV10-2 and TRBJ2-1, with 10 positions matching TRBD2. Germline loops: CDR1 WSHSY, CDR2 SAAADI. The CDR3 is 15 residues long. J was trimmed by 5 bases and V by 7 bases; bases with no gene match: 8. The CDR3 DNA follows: TGCGCCAGCAACCCATCTACTAGCGGGAACAATGAGCAGTTCTTC. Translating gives CASNPSTSGNNEQFF.

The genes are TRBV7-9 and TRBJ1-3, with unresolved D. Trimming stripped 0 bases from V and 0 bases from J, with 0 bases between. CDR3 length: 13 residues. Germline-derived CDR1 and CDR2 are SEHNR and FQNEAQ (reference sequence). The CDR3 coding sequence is TGTGCCAGCAGCTTAGCCTCTGGAAACACCATATATTTT. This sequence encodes CASSLASGNTIYF.

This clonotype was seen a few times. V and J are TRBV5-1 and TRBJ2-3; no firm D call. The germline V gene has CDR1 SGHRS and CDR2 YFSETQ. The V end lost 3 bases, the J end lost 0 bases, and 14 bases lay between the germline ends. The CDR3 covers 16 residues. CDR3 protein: CASSSLTGESTDTQYF. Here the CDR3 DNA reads TGCGCCAGCAGCTCCCTGACTGGCGAGAGCACAGATACGCAGTATTTT.

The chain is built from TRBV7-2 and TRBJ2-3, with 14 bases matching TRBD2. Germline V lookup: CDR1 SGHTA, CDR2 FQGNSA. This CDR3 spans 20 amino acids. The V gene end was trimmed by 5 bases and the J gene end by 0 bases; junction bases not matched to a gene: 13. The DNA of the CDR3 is TGTGCCAGCAGCACTTTCCCGACTAGCGGGAGGGCCGATAGCACAGATACGCAGTATTTT. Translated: CASSTFPTSGRADSTDTQYF.

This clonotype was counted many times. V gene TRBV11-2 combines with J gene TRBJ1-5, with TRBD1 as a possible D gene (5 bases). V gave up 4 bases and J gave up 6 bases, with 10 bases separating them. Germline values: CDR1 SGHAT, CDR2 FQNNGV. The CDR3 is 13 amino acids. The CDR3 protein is CASSWGLFQPQHF. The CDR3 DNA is TGTGCCAGCAGCTGGGGACTTTTTCAGCCCCAGCATTTT.

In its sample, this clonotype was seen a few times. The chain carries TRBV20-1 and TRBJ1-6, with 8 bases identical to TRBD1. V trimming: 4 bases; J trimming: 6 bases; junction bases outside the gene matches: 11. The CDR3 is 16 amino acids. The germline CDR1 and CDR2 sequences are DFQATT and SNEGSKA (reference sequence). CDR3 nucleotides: TGCAGTGCTATAACCGGGACAGGCGCTCTTAATTCACCCCTCCACTTT. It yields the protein CSAITGTGALNSPLHF.

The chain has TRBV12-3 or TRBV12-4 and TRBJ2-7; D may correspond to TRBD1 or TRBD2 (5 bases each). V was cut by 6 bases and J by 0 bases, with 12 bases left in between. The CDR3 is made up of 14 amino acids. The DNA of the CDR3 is TGTGCCAGCAGACGGGACGGGGCCTCCTACGAGCAGTACTTC. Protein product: CASRRDGASYEQYF.

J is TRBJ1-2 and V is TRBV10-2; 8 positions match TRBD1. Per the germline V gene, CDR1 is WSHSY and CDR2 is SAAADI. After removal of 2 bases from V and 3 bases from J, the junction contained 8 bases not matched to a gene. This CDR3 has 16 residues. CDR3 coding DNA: TGCGCCAGCAGTGAGACAGGGGGGCAATTCTACTATGGCTACACCTTC. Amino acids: CASSETGGQFYYGYTF.

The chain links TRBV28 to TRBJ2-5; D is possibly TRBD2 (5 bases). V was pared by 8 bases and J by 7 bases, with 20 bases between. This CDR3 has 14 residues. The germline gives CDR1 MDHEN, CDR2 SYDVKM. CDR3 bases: TGTGCCAGCCGTCTAAGGATCGGGATGGGGACCCAGTACTTC. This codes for CASRLRIGMGTQYF.

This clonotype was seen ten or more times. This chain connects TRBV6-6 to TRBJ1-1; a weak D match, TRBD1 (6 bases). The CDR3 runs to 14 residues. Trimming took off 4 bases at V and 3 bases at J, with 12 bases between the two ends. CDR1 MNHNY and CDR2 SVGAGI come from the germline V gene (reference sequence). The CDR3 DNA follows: TGTGCCAGCAGTTCGCAGGGGAGGGACACTGAAGCTTTCTTT. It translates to CASSSQGRDTEAFF.

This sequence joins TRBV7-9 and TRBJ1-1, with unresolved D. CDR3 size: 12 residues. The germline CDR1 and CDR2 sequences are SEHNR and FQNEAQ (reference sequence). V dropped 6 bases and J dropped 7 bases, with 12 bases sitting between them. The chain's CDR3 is CASSPGSVEAFF. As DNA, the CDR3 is TGTGCCAGCAGTCCCGGATCTGTTGAAGCTTTCTTT. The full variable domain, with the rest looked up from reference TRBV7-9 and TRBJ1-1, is DTGVSQNPRHKITKRGQNVTFRCDPISEHNRLYWYRQTLGQGPEFLTYFQNEAQLEKSRLLSDRFSAERPKGSFSTLEIQRTEQGDSAMYLCASSPGSVEAFFGQGTRLTVV.

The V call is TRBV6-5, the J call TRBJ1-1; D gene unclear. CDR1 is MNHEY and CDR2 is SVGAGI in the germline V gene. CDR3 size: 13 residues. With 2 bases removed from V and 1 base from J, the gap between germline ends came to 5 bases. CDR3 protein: CASSYGSNTEAFF. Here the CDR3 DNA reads TGTGCCAGCAGTTACGGCTCGAACACTGAAGCTTTCTTT.

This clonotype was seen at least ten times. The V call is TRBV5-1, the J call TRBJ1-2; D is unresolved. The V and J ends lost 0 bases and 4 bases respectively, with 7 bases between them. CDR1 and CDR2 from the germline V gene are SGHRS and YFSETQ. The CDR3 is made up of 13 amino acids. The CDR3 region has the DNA TGCGCCAGCAGCTTGGACCCGAGCTATGGCTACACCTTC. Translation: CASSLDPSYGYTF.

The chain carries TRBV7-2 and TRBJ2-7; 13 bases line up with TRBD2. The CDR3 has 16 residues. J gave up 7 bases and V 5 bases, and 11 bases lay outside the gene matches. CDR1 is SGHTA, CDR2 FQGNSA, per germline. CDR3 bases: TGTGCCAGCAGCCACCCTACTAGCGGGAGGGGAAGGGAGCAGTACTTC. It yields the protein CASSHPTSGRGREQYF.